What follows are 20 T cell receptor beta chains derived from one specimen sequenced in a study of a mutant IDH1 vaccine in newly diagnosed glioma. The protocol was immunoSEQ multiplex PCR, while the TCRdb copy is restricted to in-frame clones and leaves out a portion. This sample yields around 25,000 clones, of which about three quarters are seen a single time; around 10% belongs to the top ten. Their antigen targets remain unknown. Time point of the sample: week 11, during vaccination. Vaccination used 300 ug of mutant IDH1 20-mer peptide per dose, with topical imiquimod. Sequences were derived from peripheral blood mononuclear cells (PBMCs), sampled from a glioma patient whose treatment included an IDH1 peptide vaccine. The receptors shown here come from a man aged 18 to 30 with glioma. Some clones in this sample may be carry-over from other donors' samples.

The chain has TRBV5-6 and TRBJ1-1; 8 bases are a match to TRBD1. Germline lookup yields CDR1 SGHDT and CDR2 YYEEEE. V gave up 4 bases and J gave up 4 bases; unmatched junction bases: 9. The CDR3 extends over 15 amino acids. CDR3 bases: TGTGCCAGCAGCCTCAGGACAGGGCGGGCCACTGAAGCTTTCTTT. This sequence encodes CASSLRTGRATEAFF.

This chain uses TRBV6-1 with TRBJ1-5; TRBD1 matches at 9 bases. CDR3 length: 14 amino acids. Germline CDR1 MNHNS, CDR2 SASEGT. With V trimmed by 5 bases and J by 6 bases, 5 bases remained unmatched. CDR3 DNA: TGTGCCAGCAGTCGAGGGACAGGGTTTCAGCCCCAGCATTTT. It codes for CASSRGTGFQPQHF.

The CDR3 sequence: CAISEFETDTQYF. The CDR3 region has the DNA TGTGCCATCAGTGAGTTCGAGACAGATACGCAGTATTTT. This rearrangement joins TRBV10-3 to TRBJ2-3; no clear D. The length of the CDR3 is 13 residues. Trimming left V 1 base short and J 3 bases short, with 5 bases between. The V gene's germline CDR1 is ENHRY and CDR2 SYGVKD.

The rearrangement uses TRBV15 and TRBJ1-2, with a possible D match to TRBD1 (6 bases). Per germline, CDR1 LNHNV and CDR2 YYDKDF (reference sequence). The ends were cut back, 2 bases at V and 2 bases at J, with 12 bases in the middle. The CDR3 is made up of 15 amino acids. The CDR3 nucleotides are TGTGCCACCAGCAGACGCAACACAGGGAACTATGGCTACACCTTC. Translated: CATSRRNTGNYGYTF.

The chain links TRBV5-1 to TRBJ1-1; 7 positions match TRBD1. Germline-derived CDR1 and CDR2 are SGHRS and YFSETQ. Trimming took 4 bases from V and 1 from J; bases not matched to a gene: 7. This CDR3 comprises 15 residues. The CDR3 here is CASSPGDSWNTEAFF. The CDR3 nucleotides read TGCGCCAGCAGCCCCGGGGACAGCTGGAACACTGAAGCTTTCTTT. The variable domain in full, with the rest retrieved from reference TRBV5-1 and TRBJ1-1, is KAGVTQTPRYLIKTRGQQVTLSCSPISGHRSVSWYQQTPGQGLQFLFEYFSETQRNKGNFPGRFSGRQFSNSRSEMNVSTLELGDSALYLCASSPGDSWNTEAFFGQGTRLTVV.

The V and J genes are TRBV7-2 and TRBJ1-5; D not resolved. The ends were cut back, 5 bases at V and 5 bases at J, with 10 bases in the middle. This CDR3 is built from 13 residues. The germline gives CDR1 SGHTA, CDR2 FQGNSA. CDR3 DNA: TGTGCCAGCAGCGTCCGTGGGGATCAGCCCCAGCATTTT. This translates into CASSVRGDQPQHF.

The chain couples TRBV30 to TRBJ1-2; D is perhaps TRBD1 (5 bases). The V gene lost 7 bases and the J gene lost 3 bases, with 21 bases spanning the gap. This CDR3 contains 15 residues. Germline V gene data show CDR1 as GTSNPN and CDR2 as SVGIG (reference sequence). As DNA, the CDR3 is TGTGCCTACACGAACCCTTACCAGGGTCACTATGGCTACACCTTC. It specifies CAYTNPYQGHYGYTF.

This clone occurred a few times. V is TRBV2 and J is TRBJ1-1; 9 bases are shared with TRBD1. CDR3 size: 15 residues. V trimming: 6 bases; J trimming: 8 bases; junction bases outside the gene matches: 13. Looked up from germline, CDR1 is SNHLY and CDR2 is FYNNEI. CDR3 bases: TGTGCCAGCAGGGGGACAGGGAACTCTTTCCACGAAGCTTTCTTT. It yields the protein CASRGTGNSFHEAFF.

V gene TRBV7-3 combines with J gene TRBJ2-2, with a possible D match to TRBD2 (5 bases). V lost 3 bases and J 1 base, leaving 12 bases between the germline ends. The CDR3 is 16 residues long. Germline lookup yields CDR1 SGHTA and CDR2 FQGTGA. The CDR3 loop reads CASSFPRGLNTGELFF. The CDR3, as DNA: TGTGCCAGCAGCTTCCCCAGAGGGCTGAACACCGGGGAGCTGTTTTTT.

The chain joins TRBV2 to TRBJ2-7, with D possibly matching TRBD1 (5 bases). The CDR3 is made up of 12 amino acids. CDR1 is SNHLY, CDR2 FYNNEI, per germline. The V and J ends lost 11 bases and 1 base respectively, with 12 bases between them. The CDR3 loop reads CAGAGRSYEQYF. DNA for the CDR3: TGTGCCGGGGCAGGTCGTTCCTACGAGCAGTACTTC.

The chain couples TRBV7-2 to TRBJ1-2; D ambiguous. Trimming cost V 2 bases and J 1 base, with 11 bases left between them. The CDR3 has 15 residues. Germline V CDR1 and CDR2: SGHTA, FQGNSA. In DNA form, the CDR3 reads TGTGCCAGCAGCTTAACAAGGGTAAATAACTATGGCTACACCTTC. It yields the protein CASSLTRVNNYGYTF. The variable domain in full, with the rest retrieved from reference TRBV7-2 and TRBJ1-2, is GAGVSQSPSNKVTEKGKDVELRCDPISGHTALYWYRQSLGQGLEFLIYFQGNSAPDKSGLPSDRFSAERTGGSVSTLTIQRTQQEDSAVYLCASSLTRVNNYGYTFGSGTRLTVV.

The chain combines TRBV11-2 with TRBJ1-2; TRBD1 aligns across 7 bases. Germline lookup yields CDR1 SGHAT and CDR2 FQNNGV. CDR3 length: 15 residues. V trimming: 0 bases; J trimming: 4 bases; junction bases outside the gene matches: 5. The CDR3 sequence is CASSLDQRQGYGYTF. CDR3 DNA: TGTGCCAGCAGCTTAGATCAACGACAGGGCTATGGCTACACCTTC.

The rearrangement uses TRBV5-6 and TRBJ2-7; a weak D match, TRBD1 (6 bases). Trimming took 0 bases from V and 3 from J, leaving 16 bases between them. The CDR3 covers 16 residues. Germline V gene lookup returns CDR1 SGHDT and CDR2 YYEEEE. The CDR3 sequence is CASSLDRQGINYEQYF. The CDR3 nucleotides are TGTGCCAGCAGCTTGGATCGCCAGGGGATTAACTACGAGCAGTACTTC.

CDR3 DNA: TGTGCCAGCAGCCGGGGGGGACAGGGGAGGACTGAAGCTTTCTTT. Translated, it gives CASSRGGQGRTEAFF. The chain uses TRBV28 and TRBJ1-1; 10 bases fit TRBD1. Looked up from germline, CDR1 is MDHEN and CDR2 is SYDVKM. This CDR3 has 15 amino acids. Trimming cost V 6 bases and J 5 bases; bases outside gene matches: 9.

The chain joins TRBV13 to TRBJ1-2; 8 bases are a match to TRBD1. The CDR3 loop spans 14 amino acids. Germline V lookup: CDR1 PRHDT, CDR2 FYEKMQ (reference sequence). V gave up 5 bases and J gave up 5 bases; unmatched junction bases: 7. CDR3 sequence reads: CASSRDRGGYGYTF. CDR3 coding DNA: TGTGCCAGCAGCCGCGACAGGGGAGGGTATGGCTACACCTTC.

This clone was recorded once. The genes are TRBV10-3 and TRBJ2-7; 13 positions match TRBD2. The CDR3 has 16 residues. Losses at the gene ends were 5 bases for V and 0 bases for J; bases not matched to a gene: 4. Germline CDR1 reads ENHRY; CDR2 reads SYGVKD. The CDR3 DNA follows: TGTGCCATCAGTACTAGCGGGAGGGCCGCCTCCTACGAGCAGTACTTC. Encoded protein: CAISTSGRAASYEQYF.

The J gene is TRBJ2-2, the V gene TRBV19; D ambiguous. This CDR3 is built from 14 residues. Deletions cut 2 bases from V and 2 bases from J, with 6 bases between. Germline loops: CDR1 LNHDA, CDR2 SQIVND (reference sequence). The CDR3, as DNA: TGTGCCAGTAGTATATTAACAAACACCGGGGAGCTGTTTTTT. Its protein is CASSILTNTGELFF.

The chain joins TRBV27 to TRBJ1-2, with 8 bases that match TRBD1. Trimming removed 4 bases from V and 5 bases from J; junction bases left unmatched: 12. Germline CDR1 is MNHEY and CDR2 is SMNVEV (reference sequence). CDR3 length: 16 amino acids. CDR3 protein: CASSSLTGGIGYGYTF. CDR3 nucleotide sequence: TGTGCCAGCAGTTCCCTAACAGGGGGAATAGGGTATGGCTACACCTTC.

In regard to this clone: One end of the junction does not line up with germline, which may come from a read error. The chain links TRBV7-7 to TRBJ2-1; a weak D match, TRBD2 (6 bases). The CDR3 is made up of 15 amino acids. Germline V lookup: CDR1 SSHAT, CDR2 FNYEAQ (reference sequence). The CDR3 nucleotides read TGTGCTAGCAGCTTAGCGCGGGACTCCCGGGGTGAGCAGTTCTTC. Protein product: CASSLARDSRGEQFF.

The rearrangement joins TRBV29-1 to TRBJ2-5; TRBD1 matches 9 bases. Trimming at V came to 3 bases and at J to 7 bases, leaving 15 bases not matched to a gene. This CDR3 contains 16 residues. Per the germline V gene, CDR1 is SQVTM and CDR2 is ANQGSEA. The CDR3 DNA reads TGCAGCGTTGACCAAAATCGGGACAGGGCTCGGGGGACCCAGTACTTC. Translating gives CSVDQNRDRARGTQYF.